This T cell receptor beta chain was captured in a study of identical twins. This clonotype came up a few times. Its antigen is unidentified. Only healthy Caucasians were enrolled as donors. Study findings and constraints: Insertions were reduced in abundant cord blood beta clonotypes but not in memory repertoires.

TCRdb re-analysed the 5' RACE reads in MiXCR, keeping a single row per CDR3 protein. Of 200,000 to 300,000 distinct CDR3 sequences listed, 10% to 15% are singletons. Unmatched junction bases numbered 4, after V lost 6 bases and J lost 5 bases. Germline CDR1 reads LGHDT; CDR2 reads YNNKEL (reference sequence). This CDR3 contains 15 residues. Another study also made use of these data, one on yellow fever vaccine responses in identical twins.

The chain has TRBV3-1 and TRBJ2-3; the match to TRBD2 covers 14 bases. Sequencing input: memory (CD45RO+) T cells sorted from blood. The source is a woman under 30 in good health. The CDR3 spells CASRYGLAGGDTQYF. The DNA for the CDR3 is TGTGCCAGCAGATACGGACTAGCGGGAGGAGATACGCAGTATTTT.